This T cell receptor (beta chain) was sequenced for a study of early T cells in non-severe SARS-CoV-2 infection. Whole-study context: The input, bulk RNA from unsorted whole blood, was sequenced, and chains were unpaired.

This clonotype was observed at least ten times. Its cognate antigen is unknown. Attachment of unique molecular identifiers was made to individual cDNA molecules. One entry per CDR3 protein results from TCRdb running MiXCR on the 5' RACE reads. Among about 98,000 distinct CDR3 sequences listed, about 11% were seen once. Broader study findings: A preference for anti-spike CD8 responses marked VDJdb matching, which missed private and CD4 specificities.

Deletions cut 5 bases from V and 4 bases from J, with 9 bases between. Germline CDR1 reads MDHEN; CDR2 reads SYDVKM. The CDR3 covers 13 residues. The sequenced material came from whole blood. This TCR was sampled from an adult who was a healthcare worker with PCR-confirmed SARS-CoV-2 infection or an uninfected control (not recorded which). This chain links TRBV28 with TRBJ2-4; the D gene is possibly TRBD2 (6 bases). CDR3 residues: CASSIGGKNIQYF. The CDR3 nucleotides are TGTGCCAGCAGTATCGGGGGTAAAAACATTCAGTACTTC.